These 5 T cell receptor beta chains were all obtained from the same sample, sequenced in a study of cytomegalovirus exposure and HLA in healthy donors (dated by TCRdb to about 2017). Receptors were amplified or captured by the immunoSEQ multiplex PCR assay. TCRdb retrieved this table from immuneACCESS and kept in-frame rearrangements only. Not all clones are present; in checked studies, unresolved V genes account for under half, and no reason is known for the remainder. This sample comprises roughly 310,000 clones, approximately 91% of them detected only once. Of the sample, over 0.9% is held by the ten largest clones. The sequenced material came from PBMCs. These TCRs come from a man aged 25 to 40 in good health and CMV-seronegative.

This clone was counted once. The chain has TRBV27 and TRBJ1-2, with D perhaps matching TRBD1 (6 bases). Trimming took 5 bases from V and 6 from J, leaving 10 bases between them. The CDR3 runs 12 residues. The germline V gene has CDR1 MNHEY and CDR2 SMNVEV (reference sequence). The CDR3 DNA sequence: TGTGCCAGCAGTAGGGCAGGGGATGGCTACACCTTC. Residues: CASSRAGDGYTF.

V is TRBV5-1 and J is TRBJ1-1; D ambiguous. This CDR3 region has 13 residues. Germline CDR1 and CDR2: SGHRS and YFSETQ. Trimming removed 4 bases at V and 4 bases at J, with 11 bases between. CDR3 sequence reads: CASSHSGGTEAFF. In DNA form, the CDR3 reads TGCGCCAGCAGCCATTCGGGTGGCACTGAAGCTTTCTTT. The full variable domain, rest sourced from reference TRBV5-1 and TRBJ1-1, is KAGVTQTPRYLIKTRGQQVTLSCSPISGHRSVSWYQQTPGQGLQFLFEYFSETQRNKGNFPGRFSGRQFSNSRSEMNVSTLELGDSALYLCASSHSGGTEAFFGQGTRLTVV.

This chain uses TRBV2 with TRBJ1-2; 7 nucleotides match TRBD1. Germline trimming cut 6 bases from V and 8 bases from J; bases unmatched to any gene: 6. Germline CDR1 and CDR2: SNHLY and FYNNEI. This CDR3 region has 12 residues. The CDR3 here is CASRSNRGGYTF. The CDR3 DNA follows: TGTGCCAGCAGATCGAACAGGGGAGGCTACACCTTC.

The chain links TRBV6-1 to TRBJ1-2; 9 positions match TRBD1. Trimming removed 6 bases from V and 5 bases from J; junction bases left unmatched: 7. Germline V gene data show CDR1 as MNHNS and CDR2 as SASEGT. This CDR3 is 14 amino acids long. The CDR3: CASRTGTGTYGYTF. The CDR3 region has the DNA TGTGCCAGCAGGACCGGGACAGGGACTTATGGCTACACCTTC.

The sample holds one count of this clone. This chain joins TRBV11-2 and TRBJ1-1, with unresolved D. CDR3 length: 12 amino acids. V dropped 3 bases and J dropped 1 base, with 3 bases sitting between them. CDR1 is SGHAT and CDR2 is FQNNGV in the germline V gene. CDR3 amino acids: CASSFRNTEAFF. Here the CDR3 DNA reads TGTGCCAGCAGCTTCCGGAACACTGAAGCTTTCTTT.